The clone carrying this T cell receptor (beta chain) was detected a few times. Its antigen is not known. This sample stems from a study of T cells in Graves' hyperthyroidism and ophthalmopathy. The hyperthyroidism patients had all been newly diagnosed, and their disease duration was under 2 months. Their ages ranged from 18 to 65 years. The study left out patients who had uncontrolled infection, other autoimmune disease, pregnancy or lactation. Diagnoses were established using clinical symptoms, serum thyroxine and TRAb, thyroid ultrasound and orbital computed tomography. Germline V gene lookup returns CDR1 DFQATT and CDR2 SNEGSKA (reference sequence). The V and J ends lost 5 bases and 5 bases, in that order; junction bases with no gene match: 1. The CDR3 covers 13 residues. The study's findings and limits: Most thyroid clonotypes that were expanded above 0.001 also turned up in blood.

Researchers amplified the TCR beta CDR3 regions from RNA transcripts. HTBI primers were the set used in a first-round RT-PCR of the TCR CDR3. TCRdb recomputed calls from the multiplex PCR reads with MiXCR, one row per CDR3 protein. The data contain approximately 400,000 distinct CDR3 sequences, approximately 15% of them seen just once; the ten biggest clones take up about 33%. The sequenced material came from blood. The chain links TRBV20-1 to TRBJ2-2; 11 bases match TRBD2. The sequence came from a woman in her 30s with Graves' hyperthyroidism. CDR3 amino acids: CSAWTSGTGELFF. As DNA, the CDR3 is TGCAGTGCTTGGACTAGCGGGACCGGGGAGCTGTTTTTT.